The clone carrying this TCR beta chain was detected a few times. This specimen comes from a study of breast tumors, draining lymph nodes, adjacent tissues. TCRdb re-analysed the multiplex PCR reads in MiXCR, keeping a single row per CDR3 protein. The sample lists approximately 130,000 distinct CDR3 sequences; approximately 21% were seen once. Germline CDR1 reads LGHDT; CDR2 reads YNNKEL (reference sequence). The V segment lost 4 bases and the J segment 4 bases; nucleotides outside the gene matches: 5. This CDR3 is built from 16 residues. Axillary draining lymph nodes of breast cancer patients supplied the node samples.

This receptor was identified in a female donor with breast cancer. Some clones in this sample may be carry-over from other donors' samples. The sample was axillary lymph node tissue. The V gene is TRBV3-1, the J gene TRBJ2-1; 12 positions match TRBD2. CDR3 in amino acids: CASSRPGTSGYNEQFF. CDR3 coding DNA: TGTGCCAGCAGCCGTCCCGGGACTAGCGGGTACAATGAGCAGTTCTTC.